These 28 T cell receptor beta chains share one sample of origin, sequenced in a study of cytomegalovirus exposure and HLA in healthy donors. PCR primers comprised 60 Vbeta and 13 Jbeta primers. Here immunoSEQ multiplex PCR was the method, and the copy in TCRdb shows in-frame clones only, minus some. Of some 150,000 clones detected, around three quarters appear once; the ten largest clones hold about 2.9%. Sequencing input: PBMCs. The receptors shown here come from a middle-aged man in good health and CMV-seropositive.

The chain combines TRBV29-1 with TRBJ2-7, with D possibly being TRBD2 (6 bases). Germline V CDR1 and CDR2: SQVTM, ANQGSEA. This CDR3 has 12 amino acids. CDR3 coding DNA: TGCAGTGCGCGGAGGGATTCCTACGAGCAGTACTTC. As protein: CSARRDSYEQYF.

The CDR3 DNA reads as TGTGCCAGTAGTTCTAGGGAGGGCACTGAAGCTTTCTTT. As protein: CASSSREGTEAFF. The genes are TRBV19 and TRBJ1-1; D remains ambiguous. In germline, CDR1 is LNHDA, CDR2 SQIVND (reference sequence). The CDR3 consists of 13 residues. Trimming cost V 5 bases and J 4 bases, with 11 bases left between them.

This clone was counted between two and nine times. The chain carries TRBV5-4 and TRBJ2-1, with 8 bases fitting TRBD2. Looked up from germline, CDR1 is SGHNT and CDR2 is YYREEE (reference sequence). The V and J ends lost 6 bases and 1 base, in that order; junction bases with no gene match: 6. The CDR3 is 15 amino acids. The CDR3 spells CASNTGGASYNEQFF. The CDR3, as DNA: TGTGCCAGCAACACGGGAGGGGCATCCTACAATGAGCAGTTCTTC.

CDR3 nucleotides: TGCGCCAGCAGCCAAGATCTAACCTATCTCACAGATACGCAGTATTTT. Its protein is CASSQDLTYLTDTQYF. The V call is TRBV4-3, the J call TRBJ2-3; D uncertain. The germline CDR1 and CDR2 sequences are LGHNA and YSLEER. V lost 0 bases and J lost 2, with 12 bases in between. The CDR3 is 16 amino acids.

The chain carries TRBV30 and TRBJ2-5; 8 nucleotides match TRBD2. Unmatched junction bases numbered 9, after V lost 4 bases and J lost 2 bases. The CDR3 covers 15 residues. Germline CDR1 and CDR2: GTSNPN and SVGIG (reference sequence). For the CDR3, the DNA is TGTGCCTGGACTTACGGGGGGGGTTTACAAGAGACCCAGTACTTC. This sequence encodes CAWTYGGGLQETQYF. The variable domain in full, with the rest retrieved from reference TRBV30 and TRBJ2-5, is SQTIHQWPATLVQPVGSPLSLECTVEGTSNPNLYWYRQAAGRGLQLLFYSVGIGQISSEVPQNLSASRPQDRQFILSSKKLLLSDSGFYLCAWTYGGGLQETQYFGPGTRLLVL.

The CDR3 nucleotides are TGTGCCAGCAGTTATCTAGCGGCCTCCTACGAGCAGTACTTC. Its translation is CASSYLAASYEQYF. The chain joins TRBV28 to TRBJ2-7; 7 bases align to TRBD2. After removal of 4 bases from V and 0 bases from J, the junction contained 3 bases not matched to a gene. The germline V gene has CDR1 MDHEN and CDR2 SYDVKM. The CDR3 is 14 amino acids. The variable domain in full, completed from reference TRBV28 and TRBJ2-7, reads DVKVTQSSRYLVKRTGEKVFLECVQDMDHENMFWYRQDPGLGLRLIYFSYDVKMKEKGDIPEGYSVSREKKERFSLILESASTNQTSMYLCASSYLAASYEQYFGPGTRLTVT.

The chain combines TRBV11-2 with TRBJ2-5; unclear D gene. The CDR3 consists of 15 residues. Germline CDR1 SGHAT, CDR2 FQNNGV. V gave up 4 bases and J gave up 4 bases, with 16 bases separating them. The CDR3 here is CASSSVRSPGETQYF. For the CDR3, the DNA is TGTGCCAGCAGCTCTGTGAGGAGCCCCGGAGAGACCCAGTACTTC.

V gene TRBV29-1 combines with J gene TRBJ2-7; the match to TRBD1 covers 8 bases. Germline V lookup: CDR1 SQVTM, CDR2 ANQGSEA. V trimming: 4 bases; J trimming: 3 bases; junction bases outside the gene matches: 5. The CDR3 is 13 residues long. CDR3 amino acids: CSVGHGQGYEQYF. Written as DNA, the CDR3 is TGCAGCGTTGGACACGGACAGGGCTACGAGCAGTACTTC.

Note on this clone: At one end the junction does not follow the germline gene, possibly because of a read error. This sequence joins TRBV7-9 and TRBJ2-3, with 8 bases aligning to TRBD1. Per germline, CDR1 SEHNR and CDR2 FQNEAQ (reference sequence). This CDR3 spans 17 amino acids. Here the CDR3 DNA reads TGTTCCAGCAGCTTAGGTTCAGGGGGCTTGGGAACAGATACGCAGTATTTT. Translated: CSSSLGSGGLGTDTQYF.

V usage is TRBV7-9 and J usage is TRBJ1-5; no clear D. CDR1 is SEHNR, CDR2 FQNEAQ, per germline (reference sequence). This CDR3 region has 17 residues. V gave up 1 base and J gave up 2 bases, with 15 bases separating them. The DNA of the CDR3 is TGTGCCAGCAGCTTAGTGCGTCCGGGTGGCGGCAATCAGCCCCAGCATTTT. Translating it yields CASSLVRPGGGNQPQHF.

This clone turned up a few times. J is TRBJ2-7 and V is TRBV29-1; possible D gene TRBD2, 5 bases. Germline V gives CDR1 SQVTM, CDR2 ANQGSEA. The CDR3 is 11 amino acids. The V gene lost 7 bases and the J gene lost 3 bases, with 10 bases spanning the gap. The CDR3 sequence: CSASLVYEQYF. The DNA for the CDR3 is TGCAGCGCCTCACTAGTCTACGAGCAGTACTTC.

CDR3 loop: CASTWAGSIEQYF. The CDR3 DNA reads TGTGCCAGCACATGGGCGGGGTCGATCGAGCAGTACTTC. The rearrangement joins TRBV6-1 to TRBJ2-7, with a possible D match to TRBD2 (6 bases). Germline values: CDR1 MNHNS, CDR2 SASEGT. This CDR3 spans 13 amino acids. The germline V and J ends were trimmed by 7 bases and 6 bases, with 16 bases remaining between them.

The chain uses TRBV7-6 and TRBJ2-1; possible D gene TRBD2, 6 bases. V was trimmed by 0 bases and J by 1 base, leaving 10 bases between them. The CDR3 has 16 residues. The germline V gene has CDR1 SGHVS and CDR2 FNYEAQ. The CDR3, as DNA: TGTGCCAGCAGCTTAGCAGGAGGGCTGTCCTACAATGAGCAGTTCTTC. Amino acid sequence: CASSLAGGLSYNEQFF.

The genes are TRBV7-3 and TRBJ1-1, with unresolved D. V lost 1 base and J 1 base, leaving 7 bases between the germline ends. CDR3 length equals 14 residues. Germline-derived CDR1 and CDR2 are SGHTA and FQGTGA. The CDR3 DNA follows: TGTGCCAGCAGCTTAAGGCAGGCGAACACTGAAGCTTTCTTT. This translates into CASSLRQANTEAFF.

J is TRBJ2-7 and V is TRBV4-1, with D perhaps TRBD1 (7 bases). The CDR3 spans 13 residues. Trimming removed 1 base at V and 5 bases at J, with 9 bases between. From germline, CDR1 is MGHRA and CDR2 YSYEKL. The CDR3 coding sequence is TGCGCCAGCAGCCAAGCCAGGGGGGACGAGCAGTACTTC. Amino acid sequence: CASSQARGDEQYF.

Only a few counts were recorded for this clone. This chain joins TRBV4-3 and TRBJ2-7; a possible D gene is TRBD1 (6 bases). Trimming took 1 base from V and 1 from J, leaving 11 bases between them. The CDR3 has 15 residues. The germline V gene has CDR1 LGHNA and CDR2 YSLEER. The CDR3 is CASSQATGQSYEQYF. CDR3 sequence (DNA): TGCGCCAGCAGCCAAGCAACAGGGCAGTCCTACGAGCAGTACTTC.

The chain employs TRBV2 and TRBJ2-7; 8 bases are shared with TRBD1. V was clipped by 6 bases and J by 9 bases; unmatched bases: 16. The CDR3 length is 15 residues. The V gene's germline CDR1 is SNHLY and CDR2 FYNNEI. CDR3 sequence: CASSQDRVTTIRQYF. CDR3 DNA sequence: TGTGCCAGCAGCCAGGACAGGGTGACTACTATCCGGCAGTACTTC.

The chain is built from TRBV10-3 and TRBJ1-2; 8 bases align to TRBD1. Losses at the gene ends were 4 bases for V and 5 bases for J; bases not matched to a gene: 12. This CDR3 comprises 16 residues. Germline values: CDR1 ENHRY, CDR2 SYGVKD. CDR3: CAISVDPGQVYYGYTF. DNA of the CDR3: TGTGCCATCAGTGTAGACCCGGGACAGGTTTATTATGGCTACACCTTC.

The CDR3 nucleotides read TGTGCCTGGGCGGGGGGCGCCTATGGCTACACCTTC. This gives the protein CAWAGGAYGYTF. The genes are TRBV30 and TRBJ1-2; maybe TRBD1 (6 bases). The CDR3 covers 12 residues. Per germline, CDR1 GTSNPN and CDR2 SVGIG (reference sequence). V dropped 5 bases and J dropped 4 bases, with 11 bases sitting between them.

This clone was seen a handful of times. V is TRBV7-3 and J is TRBJ1-2, with 9 bases aligning to TRBD1. The CDR3 loop spans 15 amino acids. V gave up 5 bases and J gave up 3 bases; unmatched junction bases: 7. Per the germline V gene, CDR1 is SGHTA and CDR2 is FQGTGA. The CDR3 reads CASSPLGDRDYGYTF. The CDR3 nucleotides read TGTGCCAGCAGCCCCCTAGGGGACAGGGACTATGGCTACACCTTC.

The chain joins TRBV19 to TRBJ2-1; 10 bases fit TRBD1. V lost 5 bases to trimming and J lost 5 bases; unmatched junction nucleotides: 6. The CDR3 is made up of 15 amino acids. Germline CDR1 LNHDA, CDR2 SQIVND (reference sequence). CDR3 nucleotides: TGTGCCAGTAGTGGGCGACAGGGGGCCCACAATGAGCAGTTCTTC. It codes for CASSGRQGAHNEQFF.

This rearrangement joins TRBV6-5 to TRBJ1-1; D is uncertain. The CDR3 has 15 residues. V was clipped by 0 bases and J by 3 bases, with 11 bases between them. In germline, CDR1 is MNHEY, CDR2 SVGAGI. The CDR3 nucleotides are TGTGCCAGCAGTTACTCGACGGGGAGGGACACTGAAGCTTTCTTT. Amino acids: CASSYSTGRDTEAFF.

This clone showed up just a few times. Different DNA sequences within this sample yield the same CDR3. The chain employs TRBV6-5 and TRBJ2-7; 9 bases map to TRBD1. This CDR3 comprises 14 residues. With V trimmed by 6 bases and J by 4 bases, 7 bases remained unmatched. The germline CDR1 and CDR2 sequences are MNHEY and SVGAGI. In DNA form, the CDR3 reads TGTGCCAGCAGCCCGGGACAGGGTAAATACGAGCAGTACTTC. Protein product: CASSPGQGKYEQYF.

This clone was seen more than once but under ten times. The chain combines TRBV11-2 with TRBJ1-2; 7 bases align to TRBD1. Trimming removed 6 bases from V and 6 bases from J; junction bases left unmatched: 7. CDR1 and CDR2 (germline): SGHAT, FQNNGV. CDR3 length: 13 residues. The CDR3 region has the DNA TGTGCCAGCAGGGCAACAACAGGGGATGGCTACACCTTC. Translated, it gives CASRATTGDGYTF.

This clone appeared a single time. The rearrangement joins TRBV5-1 to TRBJ2-5, with 12 bases that match TRBD1. The J call is doubtful: the DNA matches TRBJ2-7 better. This CDR3 contains 16 residues. Germline assignment: CDR1 SGHRS and CDR2 YFSETQ. As DNA, the CDR3 is TGCGCCAGCAGCCGTGGGACAGGGGGCGCGTCCTACGAGCAGTACTTC. It yields the protein CASSRGTGGASYEQYF.

V and J are TRBV7-2 and TRBJ2-1, with 12 bases that match TRBD2. This CDR3 region has 16 residues. V dropped 3 bases and J dropped 2; count of bases not matched to a gene: 2. Germline lookup yields CDR1 SGHTA and CDR2 FQGNSA. CDR3 DNA: TGTGCCAGCAGCTTTCTAGCGGGAGGGCCCTACAATGAGCAGTTCTTC. Protein sequence: CASSFLAGGPYNEQFF.

The rearrangement uses TRBV4-1 and TRBJ2-6; perhaps TRBD1 as D (6 bases). The V end was cut by 4 bases, the J end by 4 bases, with 14 bases between. Germline CDR1 MGHRA, CDR2 YSYEKL. The CDR3 covers 16 residues. The chain's CDR3 is CASSPRAGVGANVLTF. CDR3 coding DNA: TGCGCCAGCAGCCCGCGGGCAGGGGTCGGGGCCAACGTCCTGACTTTC.

The rearrangement links TRBV6-1 to TRBJ1-1; 8 positions match TRBD1. The trim removed 4 bases at V and 6 bases at J, leaving 7 bases unmatched. This CDR3 is built from 14 residues. Looked up from germline, CDR1 is MNHNS and CDR2 is SASEGT. CDR3 in DNA: TGTGCCAGCAGTGGAGGACAGGGAATGGCTGAAGCTTTCTTT. It is translated as CASSGGQGMAEAFF.